The 4 T cell receptor beta chains in this list originate from one sample, sequenced in a study of response to subunit inactivated influenza vaccine. TCRdb recomputed calls from the RT-PCR reads with MiXCR, one row per CDR3 protein. The sample includes about 700,000 distinct CDR3 sequences, around 13% of them seen just once. The specimen was PBMCs from blood, collected 14 days before vaccination. These receptors were obtained from a man over 45 who received an inactivated influenza vaccine.

In DNA, the CDR3 is TGTGCCAGCAGGGAGTCAGGGTTTTCCGAGCAGTACTTC. This translates into CASRESGFSEQYF. V and J are TRBV2 and TRBJ2-7; TRBD1 is a possible D gene (5 bases). Trimming shortened V by 6 bases and J by 6 bases, and 15 bases separated the two germline ends. Germline loops: CDR1 SNHLY, CDR2 FYNNEI. The CDR3 runs to 13 residues.

This clonotype came up many times. This sequence may be a read error, since a much larger clone differs from it by one base. This chain connects TRBV6-1 to TRBJ2-2, with a weak D call TRBD1 (6 bases). Germline lookup yields CDR1 MNHNS and CDR2 SASEGT. V dropped 5 bases and J dropped 3 bases, with 10 bases sitting between them. The CDR3 length is 14 residues. The CDR3 nucleotides read TGTGCCAGCAGTACCACAGGGTACACCGGGGAGCTGTTTTTT. It specifies CASSTTGYTGELFF.

This clonotype showed up just a few times. The chain has TRBV4-3 and TRBJ2-3, with D perhaps given as TRBD1 or TRBD2 (6 bases each). The CDR3 is made up of 15 amino acids. V lost 4 bases and J lost 4, with 15 bases in between. The germline gives CDR1 LGHNA, CDR2 YSLEER. The CDR3 bases are TGCGCCAGCAGCCCGGGGGCTACGGGGCCAGATACGCAGTATTTT. Its translation: CASSPGATGPDTQYF.

The V call is TRBV27, the J call TRBJ2-1; D is undetermined. The CDR3 extends over 14 amino acids. Between the trimmed V and J ends, which lost 2 bases and 6 bases, there was a span of 11 bases. Germline CDR1 reads MNHEY; CDR2 reads SMNVEV (reference sequence). The CDR3 nucleotides are TGTGCCAGCAGTTTAGCCCCCCTCCCCAATGAGCAGTTCTTC. Amino acids: CASSLAPLPNEQFF.